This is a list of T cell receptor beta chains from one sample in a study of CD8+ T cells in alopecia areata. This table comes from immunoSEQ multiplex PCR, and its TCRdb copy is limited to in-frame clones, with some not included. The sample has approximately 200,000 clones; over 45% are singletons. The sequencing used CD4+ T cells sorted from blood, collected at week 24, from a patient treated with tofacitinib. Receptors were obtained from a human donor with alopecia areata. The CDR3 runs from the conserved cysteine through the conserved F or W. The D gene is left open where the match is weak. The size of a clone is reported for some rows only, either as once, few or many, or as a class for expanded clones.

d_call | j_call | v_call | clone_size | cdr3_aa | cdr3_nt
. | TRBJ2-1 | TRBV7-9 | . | CASSLISSSYNEQFF | TGTGCCAGCAGCTTAATATCGAGCTCCTACAATGAGCAGTTCTTC
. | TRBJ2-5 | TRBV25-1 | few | CASSEVGSYQETQYF | TGTGCCAGCAGTGAAGTCGGCAGCTACCAAGAGACCCAGTACTTC
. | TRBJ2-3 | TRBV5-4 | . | CASSSPSSASTDTQYF | TGTGCCAGCAGCTCCCCCAGTTCCGCCTCCACAGATACGCAGTATTTT
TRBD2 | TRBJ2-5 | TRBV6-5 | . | CASRRTRGRETQYF | TGTGCCAGCAGGAGGACTAGAGGTAGAGAGACCCAGTACTTC
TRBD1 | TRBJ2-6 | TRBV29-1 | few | CSAGQGLTGANVLTF | TGCAGCGCGGGACAGGGGCTTACTGGGGCCAACGTCCTGACTTTC
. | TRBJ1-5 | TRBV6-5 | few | CASSHEWGRDQPQHF | TGTGCCAGCAGTCACGAATGGGGACGGGATCAGCCCCAGCATTTT
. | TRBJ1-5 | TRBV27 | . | CASSLRYSNQPQHF | TGTGCAAGCAGTTTACGGTATAGCAATCAGCCCCAGCATTTT
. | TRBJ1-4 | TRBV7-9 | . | CASSSSDKLFF | TGTGCCAGCAGCTCCAGCGATAAACTGTTTTTT
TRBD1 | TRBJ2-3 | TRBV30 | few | CAWSSGGTDTQYF | TGTGCCTGGAGTTCAGGGGGAACAGATACGCAGTATTTT
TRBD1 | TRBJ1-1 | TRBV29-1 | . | CSVTGTGGAETEAFF | TGCAGCGTGACCGGGACAGGGGGCGCGGAGACTGAAGCTTTCTTT
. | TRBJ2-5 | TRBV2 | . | CASSDRETQYF | TGTGCCAGCAGTGATCGGGAGACCCAGTACTTC
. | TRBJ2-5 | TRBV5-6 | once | CASSWGAGEGGQYF | TGTGCCAGCAGCTGGGGGGCTGGCGAAGGTGGCCAGTACTTC
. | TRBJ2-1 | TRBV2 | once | CASIGDATREQFF | TGTGCCAGCATCGGGGACGCGACCCGTGAGCAGTTCTTC
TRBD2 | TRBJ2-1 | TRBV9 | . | CASSVGTSGSPYNEQFF | TGTGCCAGCAGCGTTGGGACTAGCGGGAGTCCCTACAATGAGCAGTTCTTC
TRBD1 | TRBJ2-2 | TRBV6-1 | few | CASRIGQGRELFF | TGTGCCAGCAGAATCGGACAGGGGAGGGAGCTGTTTTTT
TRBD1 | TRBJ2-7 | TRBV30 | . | CAWDRGRTYEQYF | TGTGCCTGGGACAGGGGGCGTACCTACGAGCAGTACTTC
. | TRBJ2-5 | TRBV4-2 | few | CASSQNLGYGETQYF | TGTGCCAGCAGCCAAAATCTAGGTTACGGTGAGACCCAGTACTTC
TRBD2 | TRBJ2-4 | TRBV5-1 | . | CASSWTGLAEAKNIQYF | TGCGCCAGCAGCTGGACAGGACTAGCGGAAGCCAAAAACATTCAGTACTTC
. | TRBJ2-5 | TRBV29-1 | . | CSVVSRETQYF | TGCAGCGTCGTGAGCCGAGAGACCCAGTACTTC
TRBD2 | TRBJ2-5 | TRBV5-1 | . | CASSWGTSGEETQYF | TGCGCCAGCAGCTGGGGGACTAGCGGGGAAGAGACCCAGTACTTC
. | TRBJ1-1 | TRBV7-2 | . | CASSYSPGMNTEAFF | TGTGCCAGCAGCTACTCCCCGGGGATGAACACTGAAGCTTTCTTT
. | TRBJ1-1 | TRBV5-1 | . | CASSPGNPNPIEAFF | TGCGCCAGCAGCCCAGGAAACCCCAATCCTATTGAAGCTTTCTTT
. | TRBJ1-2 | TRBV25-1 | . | CASSELREANYGYTF | TGTGCCAGCAGTGAATTACGGGAAGCTAACTATGGCTACACCTTC
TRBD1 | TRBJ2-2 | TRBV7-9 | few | CASTLGKGAHTGELFF | TGTGCCAGCACCCTCGGGAAGGGGGCACACACCGGGGAGCTGTTTTTT
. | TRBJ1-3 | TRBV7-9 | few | CASRGRRNTIYF | TGTGCCAGCCGGGGTCGGAGAAACACCATATATTTT
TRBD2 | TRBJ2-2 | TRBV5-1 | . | CASSLHGGRSGELFF | TGCGCCAGCAGCTTGCATGGCGGGAGGTCCGGGGAGCTGTTTTTT
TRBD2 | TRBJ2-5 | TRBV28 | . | CASRTSGGVTQYF | TGTGCCAGCCGGACTAGCGGAGGAGTGACCCAGTACTTC
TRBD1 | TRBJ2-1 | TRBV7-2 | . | CASTKVQGDNEQFF | TGTGCCAGCACCAAAGTGCAGGGGGACAATGAGCAGTTCTTC
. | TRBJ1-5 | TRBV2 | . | CASRAWGRDQPQHF | TGTGCCAGCCGGGCTTGGGGAAGAGATCAGCCCCAGCATTTT
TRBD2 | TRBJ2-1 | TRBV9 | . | CASSPAGGGGRYNEQFF | TGTGCCAGCAGCCCGGCGGGCGGCGGGGGGCGGTACAATGAGCAGTTCTTC
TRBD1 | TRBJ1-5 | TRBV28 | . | CASSYSTGVNQPQHF | TGTGCCAGCAGCTACTCGACAGGGGTCAATCAGCCCCAGCATTTT
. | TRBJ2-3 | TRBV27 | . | CASRSLTDTQYF | TGTGCCAGCCGCTCCCTGACAGATACGCAGTATTTT
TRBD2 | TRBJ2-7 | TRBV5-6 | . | CASSLVSGSREQYF | TGTGCCAGCAGCTTGGTTAGCGGGAGCCGCGAGCAGTACTTC
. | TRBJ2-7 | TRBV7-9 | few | CASSLTDNSYEQYF | TGTGCCAGCAGCTTGACGGACAACTCCTACGAGCAGTACTTC
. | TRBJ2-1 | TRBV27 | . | CASSLSPVGVDEQFF | TGTGCCAGCAGTTTATCGCCTGTGGGAGTGGATGAGCAGTTCTTC
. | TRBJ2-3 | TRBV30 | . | CAWSPFYGGALDTQYF | TGTGCCTGGAGTCCTTTCTATGGGGGAGCGTTAGATACGCAGTATTTT
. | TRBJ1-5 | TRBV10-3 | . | CAISDPPDQPQHF | TGTGCCATCAGTGATCCCCCGGATCAGCCCCAGCATTTT
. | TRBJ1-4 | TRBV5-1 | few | CASSTGGAGEKLFF | TGCGCCAGCAGCACCGGTGGGGCCGGTGAAAAACTGTTTTTT
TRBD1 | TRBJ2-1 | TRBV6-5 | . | CASSSSPGQGHEQFF | TGTGCCAGCAGTTCCTCTCCGGGACAGGGGCATGAGCAGTTCTTC
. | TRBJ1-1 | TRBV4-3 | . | CASSQVGQQNTEAFF | TGCGCCAGCAGCCAAGTCGGCCAGCAGAACACTGAAGCTTTCTTT
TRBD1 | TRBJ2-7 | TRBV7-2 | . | CASSPRGQGAGGGYEQYF | TGTGCCAGCAGCCCCCGGGGACAGGGGGCTGGGGGAGGCTACGAGCAGTACTTC
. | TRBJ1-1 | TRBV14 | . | CASSQGTVASAFF | TGTGCCAGCAGCCAAGGGACAGTGGCTTCGGCTTTCTTT
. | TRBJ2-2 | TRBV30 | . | CAWSVGRVTGELFF | TGTGCCTGGAGTGTAGGCAGGGTCACCGGGGAGCTGTTTTTT
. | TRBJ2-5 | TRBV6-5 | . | CASSRREAGQETQYF | TGTGCCAGCAGTCGGAGGGAGGCAGGCCAAGAGACCCAGTACTTC
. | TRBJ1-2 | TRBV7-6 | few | CASSLDSGGNYGYTF | TGTGCCAGCAGCTTAGACTCAGGTGGTAACTATGGCTACACCTTC
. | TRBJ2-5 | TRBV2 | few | CASSESAETQYF | TGTGCCAGCAGTGAAAGTGCGGAGACCCAGTACTTC
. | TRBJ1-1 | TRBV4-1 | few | CASSKGGYAEAFF | TGCGCCAGCAGCAAAGGGGGGTACGCTGAAGCTTTCTTT
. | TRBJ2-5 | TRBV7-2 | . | CASSPRRGGETQYF | TGTGCCAGCAGCCCCCGGAGGGGAGGAGAGACCCAGTACTTC
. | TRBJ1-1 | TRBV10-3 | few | CAIRKSDTEAFF | TGTGCCATCAGGAAGTCGGACACTGAAGCTTTCTTT
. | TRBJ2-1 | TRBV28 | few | CASSLPGFNEQFF | TGTGCCAGCAGTCTCCCAGGTTTCAATGAGCAGTTCTTC
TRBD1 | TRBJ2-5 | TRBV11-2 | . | CASSTRDRETQYF | TGTGCCAGCAGCACCCGGGACAGAGAGACCCAGTACTTC
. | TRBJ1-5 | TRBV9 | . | CASSVGIGGGEPQHF | TGTGCCAGCAGCGTAGGAATCGGCGGAGGGGAGCCCCAGCATTTT
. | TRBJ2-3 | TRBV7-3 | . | CASSAPADTQYF | TGTGCCAGCAGCGCTCCCGCAGATACGCAGTATTTT
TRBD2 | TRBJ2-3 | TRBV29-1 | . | CSVRLADSTDTQYF | TGCAGCGTCCGTCTAGCGGATAGCACAGATACGCAGTATTTT
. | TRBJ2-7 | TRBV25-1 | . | CASSEAGGRYEQYF | TGTGCCAGCAGTGAGGCAGGCGGGCGCTACGAGCAGTACTTC